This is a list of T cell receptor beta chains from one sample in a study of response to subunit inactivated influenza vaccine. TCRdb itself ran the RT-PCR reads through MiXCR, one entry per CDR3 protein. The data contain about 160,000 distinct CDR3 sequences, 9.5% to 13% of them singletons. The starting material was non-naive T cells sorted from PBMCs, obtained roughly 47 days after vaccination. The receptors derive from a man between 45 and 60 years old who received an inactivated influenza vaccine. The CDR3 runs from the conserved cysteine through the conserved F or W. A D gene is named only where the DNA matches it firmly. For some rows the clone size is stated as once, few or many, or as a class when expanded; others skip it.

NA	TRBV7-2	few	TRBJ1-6	TGTGCCAGCAGCTTGGGGGGCAGCGGTTCACCCCTCCACTTT	CASSLGGSGSPLHF
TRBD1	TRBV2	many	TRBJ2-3	TGTGCCAGCAGTAGAGCAGGGGGCGCGGGCACAGATACGCAGTATTTT	CASSRAGGAGTDTQYF
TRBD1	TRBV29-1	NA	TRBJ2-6	TGCAGCGTTTCCGGACAGGCAAGCTCTGGGGCCAACGTCCTGACTTTC	CSVSGQASSGANVLTF
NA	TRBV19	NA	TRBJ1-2	TGTGCCAGTAGTAGCCAGGGCCGAGCTAACTATGGCTACACCTTC	CASSSQGRANYGYTF
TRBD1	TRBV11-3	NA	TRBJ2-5	TGTGCCAGCAGCTTAGGCCTGACGACAGGGGTCGAAGAGACCCAGTACTTC	CASSLGLTTGVEETQYF
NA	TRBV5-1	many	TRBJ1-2	TGCGCCAGCAGCTTGGCCCGGGGGAACTATGGCTACACCTTC	CASSLARGNYGYTF
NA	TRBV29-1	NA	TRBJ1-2	TGCAGCGTTGTTGGAGGAGGGAACTATGGCTACACCTTC	CSVVGGGNYGYTF
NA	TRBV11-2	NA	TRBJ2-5	TGTGCCAGCAGCTTACAGATAGGGGTTCTTGAGACCCAGTACTTC	CASSLQIGVLETQYF
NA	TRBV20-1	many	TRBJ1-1	TGCAGTGCTAGCCAGCCCGGGGGGGCCACTGAAGCTTTCTTT	CSASQPGGATEAFF
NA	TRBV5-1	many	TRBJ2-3	TGCGCCAGCAGCTTGTCCTCCGGGGATACGCAGTATTTT	CASSLSSGDTQYF
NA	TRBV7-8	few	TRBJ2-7	TGTGCCAGCAGCTTAAGGGACCCCTACGAGCAGTACTTC	CASSLRDPYEQYF
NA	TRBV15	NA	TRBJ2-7	TGTGCCACCAGCGGAGGACTACCCTCCGCCTACGAGCAGTACTTC	CATSGGLPSAYEQYF
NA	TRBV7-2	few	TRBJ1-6	TGTGCCAGCAGCTTAGTTGGGTCCTATAATTCACCCCTCCACTTT	CASSLVGSYNSPLHF
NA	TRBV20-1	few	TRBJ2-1	TGCAGTGCTAGAGATCAAGCCGGGGGACGCTACAATGAGCAGTTCTTC	CSARDQAGGRYNEQFF
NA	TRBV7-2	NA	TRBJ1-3	TGTGCCAGCAGCTTCGCGGGGTCAACTGGAAACACCATATATTTT	CASSFAGSTGNTIYF
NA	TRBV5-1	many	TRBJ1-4	TGCGCCAGCAGCTCTACTTCAACTAATGAAAAACTGTTTTTT	CASSSTSTNEKLFF
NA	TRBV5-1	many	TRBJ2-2	TGCGCCAGCAGCCCGGGGGCCGTCGAGACCGGGGAGCTGTTTTTT	CASSPGAVETGELFF
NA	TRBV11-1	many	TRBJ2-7	TGTGCCAGCAGCTTAGACGGTTATCTTCGGACAGCGACCTACGAGCAGTACTTC	CASSLDGYLRTATYEQYF
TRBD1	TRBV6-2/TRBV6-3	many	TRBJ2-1	TGTGCCAGCAGTCCGGTACAGGGGGGTTCCAGGATGGGCTCCTACAATGAGCAGTTCTTC	CASSPVQGGSRMGSYNEQFF
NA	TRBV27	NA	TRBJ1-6	TGTGCCAGCAGTTTTAGGCAGAGTAATTCACCCCTCCACTTT	CASSFRQSNSPLHF
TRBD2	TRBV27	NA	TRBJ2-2	TGTGCCACCAAAGCGGGAGTAGACACCGGGGAGCTGTTTTTT	CATKAGVDTGELFF
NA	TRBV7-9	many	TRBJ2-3	TGTGCCAGCAGCCGTAGCGGATATAGCACAGATACGCAGTATTTT	CASSRSGYSTDTQYF
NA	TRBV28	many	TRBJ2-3	TGTGCCAGCAGTGGACAGTTGAGCACAGATACGCAGTATTTT	CASSGQLSTDTQYF
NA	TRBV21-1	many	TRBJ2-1	TGTGCCAGCAGCAAATGGGGACTAGCGGGAGGGCCGAGCTCCTACAATGAGCAGTTCTTC	CASSKWGLAGGPSSYNEQFF
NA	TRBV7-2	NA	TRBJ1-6	TGTGCCAGCAGCTACGGGGGCTTTGTTGGTTCACCCCTCCACTTT	CASSYGGFVGSPLHF
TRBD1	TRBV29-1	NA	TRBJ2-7	TGCAGCGTTGACGACAGGGACTACGAGCAGTACTTC	CSVDDRDYEQYF
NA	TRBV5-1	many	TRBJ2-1	TGCGCCAGCAGCTTGCCCACAGGAAATGAGCAGTTCTTC	CASSLPTGNEQFF
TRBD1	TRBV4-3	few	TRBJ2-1	TGCGCCAGCAGGAGGGACAGGGGCACCAATGAGCAGTTCTTC	CASRRDRGTNEQFF
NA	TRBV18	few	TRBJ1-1	TGTGCCAGCTCACACGGGACCGGAGGGACTGAAGCTTTCTTT	CASSHGTGGTEAFF
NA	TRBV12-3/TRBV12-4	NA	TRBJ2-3	TGTGCCAGCAGTCCGGGTTCAGGGATCACAGATACGCAGTATTTT	CASSPGSGITDTQYF
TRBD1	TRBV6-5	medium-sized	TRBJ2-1	TGTGCCAGCAGTTACCTACAGGGGGCTAATGAGCAGTTCTTC	CASSYLQGANEQFF
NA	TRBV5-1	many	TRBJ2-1	TGCGCCAGCAGCTGGAAAGGGAACAACCCCTACAATGAGCAGTTCTTC	CASSWKGNNPYNEQFF
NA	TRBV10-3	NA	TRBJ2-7	TGTGCCATCAGTGAGTCGGGGCGTACTCTCTACGAGCAGTACTTC	CAISESGRTLYEQYF
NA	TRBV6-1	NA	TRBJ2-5	TGTGCCAGCAGTCGGACCCAAGGTCGGGAGACCCAGTACTTC	CASSRTQGRETQYF
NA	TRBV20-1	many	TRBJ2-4	TGCAGTGCTCCCAAGGTGGGAGAAAACATTCAGTACTTC	CSAPKVGENIQYF
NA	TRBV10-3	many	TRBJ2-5	TGTGCCATCAGTGAGGGGGGATATCAAGAGACCCAGTACTTC	CAISEGGYQETQYF
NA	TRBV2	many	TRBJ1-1	TGTGCCATCCCGGGCATGGGTATAGAAGCTTTCTTT	CAIPGMGIEAFF
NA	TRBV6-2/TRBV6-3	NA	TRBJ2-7	TGTGCCAGCGGGCCTCTGGGGACAACATCCTACGAGCAGTACTTC	CASGPLGTTSYEQYF
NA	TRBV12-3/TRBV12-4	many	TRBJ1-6	TGTGCCAGCAGTTTCTCCGGGACGCAACATTCACCCCTCCACTTT	CASSFSGTQHSPLHF
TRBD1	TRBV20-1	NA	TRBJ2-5	TGCAGTGCTAGGGGCAGGGGGCCAGAGACCCAGTACTTC	CSARGRGPETQYF